These T cell receptor beta chains were read from a single sample in a study of cytomegalovirus exposure and HLA in healthy donors. Clones were read by immunoSEQ multiplex PCR, and TCRdb kept only the in-frame ones, dropping some. The sample carries some 140,000 clones, about 90% recorded once. Sequencing was carried out using PBMCs. All receptors come from a man between 18 and 29 years old in good health and CMV-seronegative. Both conserved end residues are part of each CDR3. D genes are given only for firm matches. Rows may omit the clone size; those that give it use once, few, many or a size class.

J,size,V,D,CDR3,DNA
TRBJ1-2,-,TRBV28,-,CASSLRGAIGYTF,TGTGCCAGCAGTTTGCGGGGGGCGATTGGCTACACCTTC
TRBJ2-4,-,TRBV5-6,TRBD2,CASSSPGLGFAKNIQYF,TGTGCCAGCAGCTCCCCGGGACTAGGCTTTGCCAAAAACATTCAGTACTTC
TRBJ1-3,-,TRBV9,-,CASSRGVGNTIYF,TGTGCCAGCAGCCGGGGGGTCGGAAACACCATATATTTT
TRBJ2-3,-,TRBV5-1,TRBD1,CASSSTGGGTDTQYF,TGCGCCAGCAGCTCCACAGGGGGCGGCACAGATACGCAGTATTTT
TRBJ2-5,-,TRBV5-6,-,CASSLVRGYQETQYF,TGTGCCAGCAGCCTGGTACGGGGGTACCAAGAGACCCAGTACTTC
TRBJ2-7,-,TRBV19,TRBD1,CASSTRQGGLGYEQYF,TGTGCCAGTAGCACACGACAGGGTGGCTTGGGGTACGAGCAGTACTTC
TRBJ2-1,-,TRBV11-3,TRBD2,CASSSPGLANEQFF,TGTGCCAGCAGCTCCCCAGGACTAGCCAATGAGCAGTTCTTC
TRBJ1-2,once,TRBV6-1,-,CASSESRTYGYTF,TGTGCCAGCAGTGAAAGTCGGACTTATGGCTACACCTTC
TRBJ2-3,-,TRBV28,-,CASSSHGGGGRTDTQYF,TGTGCCAGCAGTTCCCACGGGGGCGGGGGACGCACAGATACGCAGTATTTT
TRBJ2-3,-,TRBV5-6,TRBD2,CASSSATGTSGVDTQYF,TGTGCCAGCAGCTCGGCGACCGGGACTAGCGGGGTTGATACGCAGTATTTT
TRBJ1-2,once,TRBV7-2,TRBD1,CASSLAPGTGKDGYTF,TGTGCCAGCAGCTTAGCCCCAGGGACAGGGAAGGATGGCTACACCTTC
TRBJ1-2,-,TRBV7-9,-,CASRLSGDDGGYTF,TGTGCCAGCAGGCTTTCGGGAGACGACGGCGGCTACACCTTC
TRBJ1-5,-,TRBV6-5,-,CASSLLEGNQPQHF,TGTGCCAGCAGTCTCCTTGAGGGAAATCAGCCCCAGCATTTT
TRBJ2-1,few,TRBV6-4,TRBD2,CASSDESGGAHNEQFF,TGTGCCAGCAGTGACGAGAGCGGGGGGGCCCACAATGAGCAGTTCTTC
TRBJ2-7,-,TRBV7-2,TRBD1,CASSLLSLRDRTYEQYF,TGTGCCAGCAGCTTATTGTCCCTACGGGACAGAACCTACGAGCAGTACTTC
TRBJ2-7,-,TRBV7-6,-,CASSFLGHEQYF,TGTGCCAGCAGCTTCTTGGGCCACGAGCAGTACTTC
TRBJ2-1,-,TRBV7-2,TRBD2,CASSSGRFPGEQFF,TGTGCCAGCAGTAGCGGGAGGTTCCCGGGTGAGCAGTTCTTC
TRBJ2-7,-,TRBV7-9,-,CASSLDSGPYEQYF,TGTGCCAGCAGCTTAGACAGCGGACCCTACGAGCAGTACTTC
TRBJ2-7,-,TRBV23-1,-,CASSHRTVLAYEQYF,TGCGCCAGCAGTCACCGGACAGTCCTCGCCTACGAGCAGTACTTC
TRBJ2-1,-,TRBV18,-,CASSPLTGINEQFF,TGTGCCAGCTCACCTCTAACAGGGATCAATGAGCAGTTCTTC
TRBJ1-4,-,TRBV5-6,-,CVSSHETLGAGREKLFF,TGTGTCAGCAGCCACGAAACCCTGGGTGCTGGGAGAGAAAAACTGTTTTTT
TRBJ2-1,-,TRBV6-5,TRBD2,CASRVSGASYNEQFF,TGTGCCAGCAGGGTCAGCGGGGCCTCCTACAATGAGCAGTTCTTC
TRBJ1-2,-,TRBV27,-,CASSDTLRGYGYTF,TGTGCCAGCAGCGACACCCTCCGAGGGTATGGCTACACCTTC
TRBJ2-3,-,TRBV27,-,CASSLSVGALDTQYF,TGTGCCAGCAGTTTAAGCGTAGGGGCCTTAGATACGCAGTATTTT
TRBJ2-5,-,TRBV6-6,-,CASSTRHLQETQYF,TGTGCCAGCAGCACACGACACCTACAAGAGACCCAGTACTTC
TRBJ1-2,-,TRBV7-2,-,CASSPRSGNFFTF,TGTGCCAGCAGCCCCAGGTCGGGAAATTTTTTCACCTTC
TRBJ2-1,-,TRBV2,-,CASRETTSDSFCNEQFF,TGTGCCAGCAGGGAGACAACCTCGGACAGCTTTTGCAATGAGCAGTTCTTC
TRBJ2-1,-,TRBV15,-,CATSRSRTIGSDEQFF,TGTGCCACCAGCAGAAGTCGGACTATTGGTTCCGATGAGCAGTTCTTC
TRBJ2-7,once,TRBV5-4,TRBD2,CASSSEGRGLNEQYF,TGTGCCAGCAGCTCCGAGGGGAGGGGCCTCAACGAGCAGTACTTC
TRBJ2-7,-,TRBV19,-,CASSPTGISMDEQYF,TGTGCCAGTAGTCCCACAGGGATAAGCATGGACGAGCAGTACTTC
TRBJ1-5,-,TRBV30,-,CAWSLEQFNQPQHF,TGTGCCTGGAGTCTTGAACAGTTCAATCAGCCCCAGCATTTT
TRBJ2-2,-,TRBV11-3,TRBD2,CASSLGTSAGGGELFF,TGTGCCAGCAGCTTAGGGACTAGCGCGGGCGGCGGGGAGCTGTTTTTT
TRBJ2-7,few,TRBV25-1,TRBD2,CASSESSGGTSAYEQYF,TGTGCCAGCAGTGAGTCATCGGGAGGGACTAGCGCCTACGAGCAGTACTTC
TRBJ2-3,-,TRBV6-5,-,CASSYSSAAAADTQYF,TGTGCCAGCAGTTACTCGTCGGCAGCCGCGGCAGATACGCAGTATTTT
TRBJ1-1,-,TRBV4-1,-,CASSQEGFRGGWSNTEAFF,TGCGCCAGCAGCCAAGAAGGCTTCCGCGGGGGCTGGTCGAACACTGAAGCTTTCTTT
TRBJ1-2,few,TRBV20-1,-,CSALEPYGYTF,TGCAGTGCATTAGAACCCTATGGCTACACCTTC
TRBJ1-2,few,TRBV6-6,-,CASSYDIRGYGYTF,TGTGCCAGCAGTTACGATATCAGGGGCTATGGCTACACCTTC
TRBJ1-4,-,TRBV7-9,-,CASSLLGLEKLFF,TGTGCCAGCAGCTTACTGGGCCTTGAAAAACTGTTTTTT
TRBJ2-5,-,TRBV5-1,TRBD1,CASSLMRGDRETQYF,TGCGCCAGCAGCTTGATGAGAGGGGACAGAGAGACCCAGTACTTC
TRBJ2-7,-,TRBV14,-,CASSRAYYEQYF,TGTGCCAGCAGCCGCGCTTACTACGAGCAGTACTTC